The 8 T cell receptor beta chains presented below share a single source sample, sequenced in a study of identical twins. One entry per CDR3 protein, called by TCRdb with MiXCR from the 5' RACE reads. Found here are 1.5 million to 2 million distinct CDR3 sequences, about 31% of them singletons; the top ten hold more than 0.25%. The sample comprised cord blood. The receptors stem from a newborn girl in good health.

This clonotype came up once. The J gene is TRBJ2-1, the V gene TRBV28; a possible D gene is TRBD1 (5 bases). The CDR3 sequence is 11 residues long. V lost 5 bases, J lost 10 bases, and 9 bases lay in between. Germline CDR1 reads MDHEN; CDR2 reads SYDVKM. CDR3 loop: CASSTRTEQFF. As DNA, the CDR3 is TGTGCCAGCAGTACGAGGACAGAGCAGTTCTTC.

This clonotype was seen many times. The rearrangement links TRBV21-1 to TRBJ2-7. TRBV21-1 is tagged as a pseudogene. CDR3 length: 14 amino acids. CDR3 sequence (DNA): TGTGCCAGCAGCAAAGATCCAGCCACCTACGAGCAGTACTTC. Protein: CASSKDPATYEQYF.

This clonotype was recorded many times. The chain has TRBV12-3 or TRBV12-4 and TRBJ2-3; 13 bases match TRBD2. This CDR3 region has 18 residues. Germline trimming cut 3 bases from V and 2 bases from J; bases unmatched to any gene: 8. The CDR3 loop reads CASSFLGTSGEPTDTQYF. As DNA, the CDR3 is TGTGCCAGCAGTTTCCTGGGGACTAGCGGGGAACCCACAGATACGCAGTATTTT.

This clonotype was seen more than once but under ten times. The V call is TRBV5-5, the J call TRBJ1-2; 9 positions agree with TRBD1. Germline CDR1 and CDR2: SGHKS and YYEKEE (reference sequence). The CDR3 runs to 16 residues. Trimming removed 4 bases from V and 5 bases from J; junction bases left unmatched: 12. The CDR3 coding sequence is TGTGCCAGCAGCCTGGGGGTAGGGACAGGGCAATATGGCTACACCTTC. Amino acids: CASSLGVGTGQYGYTF.

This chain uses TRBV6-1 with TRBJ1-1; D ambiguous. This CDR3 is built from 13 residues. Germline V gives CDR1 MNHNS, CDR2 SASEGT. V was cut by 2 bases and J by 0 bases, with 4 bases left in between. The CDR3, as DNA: TGTGCCAGCAGTGAATGGTTGAACACTGAAGCTTTCTTT. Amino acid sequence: CASSEWLNTEAFF.

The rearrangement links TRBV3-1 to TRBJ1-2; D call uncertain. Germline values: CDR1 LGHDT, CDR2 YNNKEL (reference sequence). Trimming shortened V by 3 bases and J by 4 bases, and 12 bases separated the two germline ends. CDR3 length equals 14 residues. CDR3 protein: CASSHKRVFYGYTF. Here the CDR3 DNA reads TGTGCCAGCAGCCACAAACGGGTATTCTATGGCTACACCTTC.

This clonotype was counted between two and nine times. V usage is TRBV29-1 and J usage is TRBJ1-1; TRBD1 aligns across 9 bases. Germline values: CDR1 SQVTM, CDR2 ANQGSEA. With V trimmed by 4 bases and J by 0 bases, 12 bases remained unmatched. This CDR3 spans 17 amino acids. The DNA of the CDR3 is TGCAGCGTTGCACGACAGGGGGGTGGCCGCATGAACACTGAAGCTTTCTTT. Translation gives CSVARQGGGRMNTEAFF. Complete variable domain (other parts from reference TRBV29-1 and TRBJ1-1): SAVISQKPSRDICQRGTSLTIQCQVDSQVTMMFWYRQQPGQSLTLIATANQGSEATYESGFVIDKFPISRPNLTFSTLTVSNMSPEDSSIYLCSVARQGGGRMNTEAFFGQGTRLTVV.

For the CDR3, the DNA is TGTGCCAGCAGTGAAGCCCAGACAGGGCACTATGGCTACACCTTC. This sequence encodes CASSEAQTGHYGYTF. The gene calls are TRBV6-1 and TRBJ1-2, with 7 bases that match TRBD1. This CDR3 has 15 residues. The junction had 4 bases not matched to a gene; V was cut back by 0 bases and J by 3 bases. Germline CDR1 is MNHNS and CDR2 is SASEGT.